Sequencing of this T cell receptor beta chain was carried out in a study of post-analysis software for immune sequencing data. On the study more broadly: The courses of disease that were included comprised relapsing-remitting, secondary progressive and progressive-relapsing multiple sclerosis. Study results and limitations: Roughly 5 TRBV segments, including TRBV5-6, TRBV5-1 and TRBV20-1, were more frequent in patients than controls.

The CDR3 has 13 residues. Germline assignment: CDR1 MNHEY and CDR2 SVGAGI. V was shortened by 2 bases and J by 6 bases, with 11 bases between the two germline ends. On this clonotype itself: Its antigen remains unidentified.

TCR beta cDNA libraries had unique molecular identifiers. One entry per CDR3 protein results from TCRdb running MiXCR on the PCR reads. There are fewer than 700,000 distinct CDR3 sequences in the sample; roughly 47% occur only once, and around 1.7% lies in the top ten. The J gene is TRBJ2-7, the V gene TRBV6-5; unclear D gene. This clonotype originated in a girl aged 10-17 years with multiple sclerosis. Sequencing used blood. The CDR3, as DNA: TGTGCCAGCAGTTACAAGGCCTTGGGCGAGCAGTACTTC. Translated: CASSYKALGEQYF.